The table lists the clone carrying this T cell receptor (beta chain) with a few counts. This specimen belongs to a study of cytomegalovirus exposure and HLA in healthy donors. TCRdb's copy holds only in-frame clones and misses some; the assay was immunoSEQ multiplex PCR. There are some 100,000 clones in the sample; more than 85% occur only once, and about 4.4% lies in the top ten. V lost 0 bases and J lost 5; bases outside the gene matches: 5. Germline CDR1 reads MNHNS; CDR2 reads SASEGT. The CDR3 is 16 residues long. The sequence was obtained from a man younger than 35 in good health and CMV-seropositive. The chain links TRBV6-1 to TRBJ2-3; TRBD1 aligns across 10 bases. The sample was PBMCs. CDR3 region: CASSEAGTGAGDTQYF. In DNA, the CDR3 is TGTGCCAGCAGTGAAGCCGGGACAGGGGCTGGAGATACGCAGTATTTT.